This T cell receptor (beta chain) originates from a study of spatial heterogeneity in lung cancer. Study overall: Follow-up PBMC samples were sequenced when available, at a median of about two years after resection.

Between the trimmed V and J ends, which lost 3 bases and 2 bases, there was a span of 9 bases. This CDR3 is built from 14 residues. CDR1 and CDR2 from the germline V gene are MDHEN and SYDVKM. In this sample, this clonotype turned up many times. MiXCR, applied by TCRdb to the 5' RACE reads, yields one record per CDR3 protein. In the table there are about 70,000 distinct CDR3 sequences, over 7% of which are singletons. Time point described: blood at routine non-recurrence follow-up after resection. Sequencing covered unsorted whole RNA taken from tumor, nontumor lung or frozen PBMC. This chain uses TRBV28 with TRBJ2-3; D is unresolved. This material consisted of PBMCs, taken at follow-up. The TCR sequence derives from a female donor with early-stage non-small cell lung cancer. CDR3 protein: CASSLVEYTDTQYF. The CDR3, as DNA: TGTGCCAGCAGTTTGGTTGAGTACACAGATACGCAGTATTTT. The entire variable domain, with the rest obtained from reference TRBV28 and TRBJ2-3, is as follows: DVKVTQSSRYLVKRTGEKVFLECVQDMDHENMFWYRQDPGLGLRLIYFSYDVKMKEKGDIPEGYSVSREKKERFSLILESASTNQTSMYLCASSLVEYTDTQYFGPGTRLTVL.